The entry below gives a single TCR beta chain sequence along with its context. This clonotype occurred many times. Its antigen remains unidentified. Base qualities were left out, and no much larger clone turns up one base away. This sample is part of a study of identical twins (dated by TCRdb to about 2016). At the level of the whole study: The study deep-sequenced TCR alpha and beta repertoires from monozygotic twins, unrelated adults of various ages and cord blood to test whether fetal clonotypes persist. Replicate twin experiments were performed at different times using different library preparation protocols to rule out contamination.

Overall study results and their limits: Out-of-frame TCR alpha sequences shared between twins showed an excess of low generation-probability sequences compared with coincidental sharing between unrelated individuals. Abundant cord blood beta clonotypes carried fewer insertions; young adult naive repertoires showed a weaker similar trend, while memory repertoires showed none. Because the same donors could not be followed over many years, the conclusions depended on cross-sectional statistical analysis. Invariant T cells such as MAIT and iNKT could partly confound zero-insertion analyses, although diverse VJ usage argued against such confounding for most clonotypes. The excess sharing between twins in beta out-of-frame sequences was weaker because fewer shared sequences reduced the signal-to-noise ratio. In monozygotic twins, out-of-frame TCR alpha sharing was systematically underestimated by recombination models, although the models agreed with sharing between unrelated individuals.

Every donor was a healthy Caucasian. Three pairs of female monozygotic twins, all aged 18 to 29 years, made up the twin cohort. RNA for TCR libraries was isolated from peripheral blood mononuclear cells. Cut back by 4 bases and 8 bases, the V and J ends lie 24 bases apart. From its cysteine to its phenylalanine, the CDR3 spans 16 amino acids. This entry keeps only the CDR3 DNA: 48 bases, framed from base 1. In the germline V gene (reference sequence), CDR1 corresponds to DFQATT and CDR2 to SNEGSKA. Library prep was done by 5' RACE. Sequencing instrument: Illumina HiSeq 2000. Template switching introduced a universal primer binding site; the final cDNA contained a unique molecular identifier, enabling accurate counting of TCR cDNA molecules. Specific primers in the conserved constant-segment region were used to synthesize first-strand cDNA for the TCR alpha and beta chains. Each cDNA library was double barcoded, with a SMART-Mk sample barcode plus Illumina barcodes, to control for contamination. TruSeq adapter sequences and Illumina sample barcodes were added in two successive PCR steps. The Illumina HiSeq platform was used with custom primers to sequence TCR alpha and beta cDNA libraries. The authors' pipeline ran thus. MiGEC was used to process raw reads and extract unique molecular identifiers, and MiXCR was used to find CDR3 positions. For each individual, recombination models were inferred using an EM algorithm with the repgenHMM and IGoR tools. Shared clonotypes were analyzed with the tcR package in R, and sharing was normalized by the product of cloneset sizes. Out-of-frame nonproductive sequences were analyzed to study raw recombination free of thymic and clonal selection effects. The public reads were run again by TCRdb, first through fastp at Q25 and then through MiXCR, and only productive beta chains were kept. When rows share a CDR3 protein, they turn into one entry using the most common DNA and genes. Clone size and V and J calls follow TCRdb, not the original study. This sample holds 550,000 to 700,000 distinct CDR3 sequences; approximately 21% were observed only once. Over 4% of the sample comes from the top ten.

These data were likewise used in another study, on T cells expressing NK-cell markers. Drawing on the second study: TCR beta-chain repertoires were profiled in sorted CD3+CD56+NKG2C+, CD3+CD56+NKG2C- and CD3+CD56-NKG2C+ T-cell subsets from eight donors. Seven of the eight sequenced donors were HCMV-seropositive and one was HCMV-seronegative. To restrict sorting to alphabetaTCR-expressing T cells, an anti-gammadeltaTCR antibody was added in several experiments. For 5 or 6 donors, the dominant CD3+CD56+NKG2C+ clonotypes were among the top 10 CD8+ clonotypes and accounted for about 1.0-7.5% of CD8+ T cells. Those dominant clonotypes were again the most abundant among CD3+CD56-NKG2C+ cells in four donors, at roughly 25-60.1%. It remained unclear whether the expanded NKG2C-expressing T cell clones were specific for HCMV antigens. The eight sequenced donors were randomly selected healthy volunteers, three men and five women. HCMV serostatus was determined by detecting HCMV-specific IgG in serum with a commercial ELISA kit. Bulk peripheral blood T-cell repertoires were additionally sequenced from unsorted PBMC for about 6 donors. MIGEC was used to demultiplex reads and group the reads by UMI, and MiTCR was used to assemble and quantify clonotypes. To exclude erroneous sequences, only TCR cDNA sequences supported by at least two reads were retained. The tcR package was used for downstream repertoire analysis, and clonotypes were matched between fractions using CDR3 nucleotide sequence together with V segment. VDJmatch was used to annotate antigen specificity against VDJdb, with one amino acid substitution in CDR3 allowed.

Specimen: PBMCs. This receptor was taken from a woman in her late teens or twenties in good health. Rearrangement joined TRBV20-1 to TRBJ2-4; no D gene call is confident. Here is the DNA: TGCAGTGCTACCCGACCGGTCGTTACGGCAAGGCACATTCAGTACTTC. It specifies CSATRPVVTARHIQYF.